This is a list of T cell receptor beta chains from one sample in a study of cytomegalovirus exposure and HLA in healthy donors. This table comes from immunoSEQ multiplex PCR, and its TCRdb copy is limited to in-frame clones, with some not included. The repertoire holds some 130,000 clones, with approximately 80% as singletons. Material: PBMCs. The receptors were gathered from a female donor in good health and CMV-seropositive. Both conserved end residues are part of each CDR3.

v_gene | CDR3aa
TRBV7-9 | CASSLLAGGEQFF
TRBV4-1 | CASSPRTATNEKLFF
TRBV5-1 | CASSWGTGGTYGYTF
TRBV7-2 | CASSLGGQGRNIQYF
TRBV6-5 | CASRAYSQETQYF
TRBV6-1 | CASSEAGINQPQHF
TRBV5-1 | CASSISVIQETQYF
TRBV23-1 | CASSHPREYTEAFF
TRBV6-5 | CASSYLTGSGYGYTF
TRBV5-1 | CASSASMNTEAFF
TRBV2 | CASRKRTSTKETQYF
TRBV4-1 | CASSQGQVPNEKLFF
TRBV7-9 | CASRGWGAGLNTEAFF
TRBV4-2 | CASSQGQGVDTQYF
TRBV5-1 | CASSLAPQVYNEQFF
TRBV18 | CASSPGRNTEAFF
TRBV11-3 | CASSLDLRRDTQYF
TRBV29-1 | CSVETSSNTGELFF
TRBV6-5 | CASSYSPGADTQYF
TRBV7-2 | CASSLARADQETQYF
TRBV14 | CASSPLTSKADTQYF
TRBV15 | CATSRDDRQGWGYTF
TRBV4-1 | CASSQGLQGNTGELFF
TRBV10-3 | CAISEMSQTGEQYF
TRBV11-2 | CASSPGRSLSYNEQFF
TRBV7-9 | CASSLVGQNSEKLFF
TRBV29-1 | CSVEERQLYGYTF
TRBV6-1 | CASSRGWGYTF
TRBV2 | CASSVSSYNSPLHF
TRBV4-1 | CASSQDPGGRNSPLHF
TRBV11-2 | CASSLVSATAYEQYF